What follows describes a single T cell receptor (beta chain). Its binding antigen is unknown. The sample holds no much larger clone one base away, and base qualities are not on file. Via the germline V gene, CDR1 is MGHDK and CDR2 SYGVNS. V is pared back by 7 bases and J by 3 bases, with 7 bases lying between the germline termini. From its cysteine to its phenylalanine, the CDR3 spans 12 amino acids. The CDR3 DNA has 36 bases and is translated from base 1. At diagnosis, peripheral blood, uninvolved tumor-adjacent lung and tumor were collected and stored as a combination of fresh-frozen and FFPE material. For TCR repertoire profiling, blood samples were analyzed in the form of peripheral blood mononuclear cells. The sample belongs to a study of T cells in localized non-small cell lung cancer (dated by TCRdb to the early 2020s). With respect to the entire study: Comparing tumors with uninvolved tumor-adjacent lungs, the study looked at the T cell repertoires of about 240 patients with early-stage NSCLC. All 240 or so NSCLC patients in the cohort were treatment-naive and had localized lung tumors that were resected. Of the NSCLC patients, over 120 were male and approximately 99 were female, and the mean age was approximately 69 years. The study at large found these results: Multi-region tumor sequencing was not performed, so intratumor heterogeneity could not be excluded. A median of 57 of the top 100 tumor clones were detected in paired uninvolved adjacent lung, and 28 of these tumor clones were also found among the top 100 clones of the paired uninvolved adjacent lung. Higher blood T cell density associated with longer overall survival, while higher adjacent-lung clonality associated with shorter survival. Uninvolved tumor-adjacent lung showed the highest T cell clonality, higher than tumor, which suggests more focused antigenic responses in the adjacent lung. Because the study design was exploratory, TCR variables were selected using unadjusted p-values without false-discovery rate correction.

TCR beta CDR3 regions were sequenced from DNA using the immunoSEQ Assay. The authors processed their data as follows. To compute T cell density, TCR beta template counts were normalized to usable DNA, which was estimated by amplifying housekeeping genes. Richness was estimated using the preseqR package, with extrapolation to 400,000 templates for PBMC samples and to 120,000 templates for tissue samples. Clonality was calculated as one minus Pielou's evenness. Tissue-enriched TCRs were identified by differential abundance testing using productive amino-acid clonotypes, minimum total count 5 and alpha 0.1. Repertoire overlap between compartments was quantified with the Jaccard Index and Morisita Overlap Index. TCR beta CDR3s were clustered by GLIPH together with public tetramer-defined viral CDR3s, and at least three viral sequences plus V-gene enrichment were required for viral motifs. This is the immuneACCESS table as TCRdb keeps it, with only in-frame sequences that have V and J called. A part of the clones is gone; compared with another copy, unresolved V genes explain less than half, and the rest is unexplained. V, J and clone size are taken as reported in that table, and D and trimming were inferred from the DNA itself. This sample comprises about 33,000 clones, about 82% of them detected only once. The ten largest make up more than 15% of the sample.

The sequence links TRBV25-1 to TRBJ2-1; the D gene assignment is ambiguous. The TCR sequence derives from a male donor older than 55 with stage III squamous cell lung carcinoma. The sequenced sample was peripheral blood, obtained before any cancer treatment. In nucleotides, the sequence is TGTGCCAGCACAGGAATCTACAATGAGCAGTTCTTC. Its product reads: CASTGIYNEQFF.